This T cell receptor beta chain was recovered during a study of CD8 T cells in Susac syndrome. Random hexamers served to reverse transcribe roughly 0.5 to 1 ug RNA. Multiplex immunoSEQ PCR targeted 54 Vbeta and 13 Jbeta TCR beta segments. TCRdb ran MiXCR on the immunoSEQ multiplex PCR reads and lists one entry per CDR3 protein. The sample shows 150,000 to 200,000 distinct CDR3 sequences, roughly 92% of them seen only once. The CDR3 extends over 13 amino acids. CDR1 is MNHEY, CDR2 SVGAGI, per germline. The ends were cut back, 5 bases at V and 1 base at J, with 8 bases in the middle. Sequencing targeted TCR beta in T cells from blood (CD8+ and CD4+).

The TCR was taken from a human donor in good health. The V gene is TRBV6-5, the J gene TRBJ1-1; D ambiguous. Sequencing was done on a sample of CD4+ T cells from PBMCs. The CDR3 DNA reads TGTGCCAGCAGTGGCGGACGGAACACTGAAGCTTTCTTT. It specifies CASSGGRNTEAFF.